The 10 T cell receptor beta chains below come from one sample, sequenced in a study of T cell responses to AZD1222 COVID-19 vaccine. This table comes from immunoSEQ multiplex PCR, and its TCRdb copy is limited to in-frame clones, with some not included. This sample has tens of thousands of clones, with about 91% found just once. The specimen comprised peripheral blood, sampled 28 days after the second AZD1222 dose. The receptors were gathered from an adult who received the AZD1222 COVID-19 vaccine.

This clone was detected a few times. Other DNA sequences in the sample encode the same CDR3. In nucleotides, the CDR3 is TGTGCCAGCAGTTTCCTCTCAGGGACAGATACGCAGTATTTT. Its translation: CASSFLSGTDTQYF. The rearrangement uses TRBV28 and TRBJ2-3, with D perhaps matching TRBD1 (5 bases). The V and J ends lost 3 bases and 3 bases respectively, with 10 bases between them. The CDR3 runs to 14 residues. Germline assignment: CDR1 MDHEN and CDR2 SYDVKM.

The gene calls are TRBV29-1 and TRBJ1-1; D is undetermined. V was pared by 4 bases and J by 0 bases, with 9 bases between. The V gene's germline CDR1 is SQVTM and CDR2 ANQGSEA. This CDR3 has 13 residues. As DNA, the CDR3 is TGCAGCGTTGGGGCAGCAATGAACACTGAAGCTTTCTTT. It specifies CSVGAAMNTEAFF.

The chain uses TRBV2 and TRBJ1-1; D is unresolved. The germline V gene encodes CDR1 SNHLY and CDR2 FYNNEI. This CDR3 region has 14 residues. With 11 bases removed from V and 0 bases from J, the gap between germline ends came to 16 bases. DNA of the CDR3: TGTGCCGGGGTGGGGTTCGAGATGAACACTGAAGCTTTCTTT. Its translation: CAGVGFEMNTEAFF. The full variable domain, rest sourced from reference TRBV2 and TRBJ1-1, is EPEVTQTPSHQVTQMGQEVILRCVPISNHLYFYWYRQILGQKVEFLVSFYNNEISEKSEIFDDQFSVERPDGSNFTLKIRSTKLEDSAMYFCAGVGFEMNTEAFFGQGTRLTVV.

The chain recombines TRBV7-9 with TRBJ2-7, with a tentative D call TRBD2 (5 bases). Between the trimmed V and J ends, which lost 1 base and 6 bases, there was a span of 10 bases. The CDR3 consists of 13 residues. Germline CDR1 and CDR2: SEHNR and FQNEAQ (reference sequence). CDR3 sequence: CASSLVEDPEQYF. CDR3 nucleotides: TGTGCCAGCAGCTTAGTGGAGGATCCCGAGCAGTACTTC.

The chain couples TRBV6-5 to TRBJ2-7; weak D call: TRBD2 (6 bases). V was pared by 10 bases and J by 5 bases, with 18 bases between. The CDR3 covers 13 residues. Looked up from germline, CDR1 is MNHEY and CDR2 is SVGAGI. Here the CDR3 reads CATSWGVGDEQYF. DNA for the CDR3: TGTGCCACCTCGTGGGGGGTCGGGGACGAGCAGTACTTC.

The chain employs TRBV3-1 (or the pseudogene TRBV3-2) and TRBJ1-3; D is possibly TRBD1 (5 bases). The V and J ends lost 2 bases and 1 base respectively, with 9 bases between them. This CDR3 contains 15 residues. CDR1 is LGHDT, CDR2 YNNKEL, per germline (reference sequence). The CDR3 region has the DNA TGTGCCAGCAGCCAAATGGGGGGGTCTGGAAACACCATATATTTT. Its protein is CASSQMGGSGNTIYF.

The chain employs TRBV9 and TRBJ2-2; 7 bases fit TRBD1. CDR1 is SGDLS, CDR2 YYNGEE, per germline. The ends lost 0 bases at V and 4 bases at J; junction bases unmatched: 3. This CDR3 has 15 amino acids. The CDR3 region is CASSVGDSLTGELFF. CDR3 DNA: TGTGCCAGCAGCGTAGGGGACAGCCTCACCGGGGAGCTGTTTTTT.

This rearrangement joins TRBV3-1 (or the pseudogene TRBV3-2) to TRBJ2-5; 9 nucleotides align to TRBD1. The ends lost 2 bases at V and 5 bases at J; junction bases unmatched: 9. The length of the CDR3 is 16 residues. Germline CDR1 is LGHDT and CDR2 is YNNKEL (reference sequence). The CDR3 sequence: CASSQPTTGGEETQYF. The DNA for the CDR3 is TGTGCCAGCAGCCAACCGACTACAGGGGGCGAGGAGACCCAGTACTTC.

V is TRBV10-3 and J is TRBJ1-2, with 8 nucleotides matching TRBD1. Looked up from germline, CDR1 is ENHRY and CDR2 is SYGVKD. The CDR3 contains 13 residues. The V and J ends lost 4 bases and 3 bases, in that order; junction bases with no gene match: 1. In DNA, the CDR3 is TGTGCCATCAGTGGGGGACAGGACTATGGCTACACCTTC. Translating gives CAISGGQDYGYTF.

This clone was seen only once. The gene calls are TRBV12-5 and TRBJ2-5; TRBD2 matches at 7 bases. V shed 2 bases and J 5 bases; nucleotides not matched to a gene: 14. CDR3 length equals 17 residues. Per germline, CDR1 LGHNT and CDR2 FRNRAP. The CDR3 sequence is CASGLSRGVTKTETQYF. DNA of the CDR3: TGTGCTAGTGGTTTGTCCCGGGGGGTTACCAAGACGGAGACCCAGTACTTC.